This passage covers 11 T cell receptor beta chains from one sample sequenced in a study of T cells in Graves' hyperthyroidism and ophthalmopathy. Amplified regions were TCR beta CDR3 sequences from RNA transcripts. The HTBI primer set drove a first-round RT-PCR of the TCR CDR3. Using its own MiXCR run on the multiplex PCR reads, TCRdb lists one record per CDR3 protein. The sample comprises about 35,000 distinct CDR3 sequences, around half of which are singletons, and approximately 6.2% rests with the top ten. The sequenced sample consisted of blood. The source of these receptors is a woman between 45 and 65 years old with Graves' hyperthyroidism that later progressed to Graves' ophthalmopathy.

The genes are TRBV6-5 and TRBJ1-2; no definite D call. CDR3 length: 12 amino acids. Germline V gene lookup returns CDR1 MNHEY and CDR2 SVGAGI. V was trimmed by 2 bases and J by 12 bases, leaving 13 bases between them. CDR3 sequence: CASSYSDTGNTF. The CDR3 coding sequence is TGTGCCAGCAGTTACAGTGACACTGGAAACACCTTC.

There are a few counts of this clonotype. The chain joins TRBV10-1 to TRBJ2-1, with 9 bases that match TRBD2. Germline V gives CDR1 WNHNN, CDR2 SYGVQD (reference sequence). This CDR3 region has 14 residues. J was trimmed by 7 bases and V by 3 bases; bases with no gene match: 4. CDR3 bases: TGCGCCAGCAGTGAAGGCGGGAGGGCTAATGAGCAGTTCTTC. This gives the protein CASSEGGRANEQFF.

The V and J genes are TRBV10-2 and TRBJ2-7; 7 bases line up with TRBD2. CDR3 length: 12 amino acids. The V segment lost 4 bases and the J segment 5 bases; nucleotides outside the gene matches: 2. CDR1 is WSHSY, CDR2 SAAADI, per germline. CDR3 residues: CASSGGSDEQYF. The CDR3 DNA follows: TGCGCCAGCAGTGGCGGGAGCGACGAGCAGTACTTC.

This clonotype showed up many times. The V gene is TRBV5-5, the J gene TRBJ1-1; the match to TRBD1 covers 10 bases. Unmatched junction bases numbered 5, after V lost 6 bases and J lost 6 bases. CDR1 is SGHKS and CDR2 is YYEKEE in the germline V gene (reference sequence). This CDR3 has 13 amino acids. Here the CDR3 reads CASNRQGAAEAFF. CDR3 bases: TGTGCCAGCAACAGACAGGGGGCCGCTGAAGCTTTCTTT.

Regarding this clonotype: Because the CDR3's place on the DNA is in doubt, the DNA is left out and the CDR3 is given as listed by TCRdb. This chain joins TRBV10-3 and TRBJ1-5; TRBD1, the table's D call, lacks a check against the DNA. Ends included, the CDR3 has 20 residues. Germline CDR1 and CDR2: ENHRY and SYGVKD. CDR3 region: CAISKTGTGHLRAVLRAGHF.

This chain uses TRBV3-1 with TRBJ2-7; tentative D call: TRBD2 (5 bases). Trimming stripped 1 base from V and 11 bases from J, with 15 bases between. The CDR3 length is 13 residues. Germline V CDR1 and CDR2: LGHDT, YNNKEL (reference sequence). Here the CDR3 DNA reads TGTGCCAGCAGCCAAGGACTCTCTACCGGGGAGTACTTC. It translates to CASSQGLSTGEYF.

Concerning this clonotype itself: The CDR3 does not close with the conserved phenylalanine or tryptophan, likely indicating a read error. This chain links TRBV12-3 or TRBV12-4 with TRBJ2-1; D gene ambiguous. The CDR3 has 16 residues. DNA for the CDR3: TGTGCCAGCGGTTTAGCTCGGGTTGACTCCTACAATGAGCAGTTCTGC. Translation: CASGLARVDSYNEQFC.

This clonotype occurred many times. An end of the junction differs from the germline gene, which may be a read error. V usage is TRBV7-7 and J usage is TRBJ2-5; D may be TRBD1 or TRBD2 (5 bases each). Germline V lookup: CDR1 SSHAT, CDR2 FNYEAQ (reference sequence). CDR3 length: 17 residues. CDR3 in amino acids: CASSLAPRGGVGETQYF. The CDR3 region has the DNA TGTGCTAGCAGCTTAGCCCCGCGTGGGGGAGTGGGGGAGACCCAGTACTTC.

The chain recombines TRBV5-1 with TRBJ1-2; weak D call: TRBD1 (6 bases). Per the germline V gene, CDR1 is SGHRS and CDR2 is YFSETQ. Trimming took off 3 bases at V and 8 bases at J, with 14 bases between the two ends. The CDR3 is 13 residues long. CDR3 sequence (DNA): TGCGCCAGCAGCTCGCACAGGGTCGGGGGCTACACCTTC. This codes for CASSSHRVGGYTF.

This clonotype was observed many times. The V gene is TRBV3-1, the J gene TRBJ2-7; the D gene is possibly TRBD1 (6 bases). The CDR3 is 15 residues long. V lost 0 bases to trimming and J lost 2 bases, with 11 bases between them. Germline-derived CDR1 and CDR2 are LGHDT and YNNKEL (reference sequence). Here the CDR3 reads CASSQDYRVPYEQYF. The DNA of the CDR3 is TGTGCCAGCAGCCAAGATTACAGGGTGCCCTACGAGCAGTACTTC.

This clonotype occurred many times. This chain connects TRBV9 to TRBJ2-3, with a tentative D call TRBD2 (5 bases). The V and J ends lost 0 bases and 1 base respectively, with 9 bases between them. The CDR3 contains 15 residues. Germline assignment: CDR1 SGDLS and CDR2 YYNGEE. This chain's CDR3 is CASSVASGGTDTQYF. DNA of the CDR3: TGTGCCAGCAGCGTAGCCAGCGGAGGCACAGATACGCAGTATTTT.